This T cell receptor beta chain came from a study of response to subunit inactivated influenza vaccine. TCRdb independently ran MiXCR on the RT-PCR reads; one entry per CDR3 protein. Found here are hundreds of thousands of distinct CDR3 sequences, about 14% of them singletons; the top ten hold 5.5% to 7%. General study points: Authors suggested few new T cells are recruited by each seasonal influenza vaccination.

Concerning this clonotype itself: The antigen is not known.

V gave up 6 bases and J gave up 2 bases, with 8 bases separating them. This CDR3 region has 13 residues. The chain carries TRBV12-3 or TRBV12-4 and TRBJ1-5; D is ambiguous. Sample: PBMCs from blood, taken less than 15 days before vaccination. The source of this sequence is a man aged 50 to 59 who received an inactivated influenza vaccine. This CDR3 is CASRWTGNQPQHF. In DNA, the CDR3 is TGTGCCAGCAGATGGACGGGCAATCAGCCCCAGCATTTT.